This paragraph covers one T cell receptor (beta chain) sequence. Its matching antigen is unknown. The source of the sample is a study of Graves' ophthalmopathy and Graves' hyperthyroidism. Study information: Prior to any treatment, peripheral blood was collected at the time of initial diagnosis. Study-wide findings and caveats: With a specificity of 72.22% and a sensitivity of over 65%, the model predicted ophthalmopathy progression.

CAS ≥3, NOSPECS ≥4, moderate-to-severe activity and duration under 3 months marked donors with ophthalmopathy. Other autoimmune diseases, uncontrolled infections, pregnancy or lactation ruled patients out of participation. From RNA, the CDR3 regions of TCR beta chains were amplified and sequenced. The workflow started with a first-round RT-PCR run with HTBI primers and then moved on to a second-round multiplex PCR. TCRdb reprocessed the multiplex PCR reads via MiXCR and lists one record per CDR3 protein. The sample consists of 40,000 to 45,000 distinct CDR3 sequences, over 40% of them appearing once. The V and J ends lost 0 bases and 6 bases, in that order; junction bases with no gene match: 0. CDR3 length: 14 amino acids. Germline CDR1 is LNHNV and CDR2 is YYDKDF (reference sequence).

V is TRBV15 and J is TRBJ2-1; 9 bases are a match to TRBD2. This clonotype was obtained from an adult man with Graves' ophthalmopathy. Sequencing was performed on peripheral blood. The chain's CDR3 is CATSREREGNEQFF. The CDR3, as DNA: TGTGCCACCAGCAGAGAGCGGGAGGGCAATGAGCAGTTCTTC.